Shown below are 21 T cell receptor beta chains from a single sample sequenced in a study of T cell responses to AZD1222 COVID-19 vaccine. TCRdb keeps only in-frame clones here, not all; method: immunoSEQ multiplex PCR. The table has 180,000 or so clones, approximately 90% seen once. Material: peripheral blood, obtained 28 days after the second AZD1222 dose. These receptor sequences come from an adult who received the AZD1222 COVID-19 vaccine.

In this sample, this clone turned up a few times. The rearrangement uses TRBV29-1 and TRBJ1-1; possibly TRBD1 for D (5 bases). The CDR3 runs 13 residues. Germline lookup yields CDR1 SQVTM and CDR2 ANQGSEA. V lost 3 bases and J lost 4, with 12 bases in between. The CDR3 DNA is TGCAGCGTTGACAGTGCCCAGGGCACTGAAGCTTTCTTT. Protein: CSVDSAQGTEAFF.

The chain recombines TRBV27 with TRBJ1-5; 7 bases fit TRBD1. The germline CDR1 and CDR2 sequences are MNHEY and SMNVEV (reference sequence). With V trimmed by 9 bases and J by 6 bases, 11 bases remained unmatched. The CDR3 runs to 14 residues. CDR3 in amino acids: CASGGQEGTQPQHF. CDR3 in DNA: TGTGCCAGTGGAGGACAGGAGGGGACTCAGCCCCAGCATTTT.

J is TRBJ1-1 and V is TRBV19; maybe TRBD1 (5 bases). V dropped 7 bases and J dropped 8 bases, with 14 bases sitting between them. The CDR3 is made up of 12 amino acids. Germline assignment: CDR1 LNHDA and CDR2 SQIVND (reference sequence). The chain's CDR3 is CASMRYGAEAFF. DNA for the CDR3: TGTGCCAGTATGAGGTATGGGGCGGAAGCTTTCTTT.

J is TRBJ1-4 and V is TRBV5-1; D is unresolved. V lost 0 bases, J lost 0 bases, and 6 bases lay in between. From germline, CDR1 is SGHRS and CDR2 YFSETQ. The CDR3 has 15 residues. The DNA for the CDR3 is TGCGCCAGCAGCTTGGACAGTGCAACTAATGAAAAACTGTTTTTT. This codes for CASSLDSATNEKLFF.

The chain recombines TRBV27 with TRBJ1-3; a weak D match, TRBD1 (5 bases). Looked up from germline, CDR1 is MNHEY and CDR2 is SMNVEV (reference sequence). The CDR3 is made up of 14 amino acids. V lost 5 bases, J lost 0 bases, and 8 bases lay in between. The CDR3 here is CASSTGPSGNTIYF. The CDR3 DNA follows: TGTGCCAGCAGTACGGGGCCCTCTGGAAACACCATATATTTT.

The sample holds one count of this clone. The CDR3 coding sequence is TGTGCCAGCGCCCCTGGGGAGATCTCCTACAATGAGCAGTTCTTC. This sequence encodes CASAPGEISYNEQFF. V is TRBV7-2 and J is TRBJ2-1; D possibly corresponds to TRBD2 (5 bases). Per the germline V gene, CDR1 is SGHTA and CDR2 is FQGNSA. The V and J ends lost 8 bases and 0 bases respectively, with 14 bases between them. The CDR3 runs 15 residues.

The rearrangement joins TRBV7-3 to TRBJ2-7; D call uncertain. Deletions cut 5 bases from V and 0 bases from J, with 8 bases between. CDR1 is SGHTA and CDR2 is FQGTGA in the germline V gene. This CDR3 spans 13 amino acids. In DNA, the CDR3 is TGTGCCAGCAGCCCGTCGTCCTCCTACGAGCAGTACTTC. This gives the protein CASSPSSSYEQYF.

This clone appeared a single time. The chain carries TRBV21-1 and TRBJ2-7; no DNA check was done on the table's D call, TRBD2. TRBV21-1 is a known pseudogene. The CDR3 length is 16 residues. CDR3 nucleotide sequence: TGTGCCAGCAGCAAAGAGGGGGGGACACTTACCTACGAGCAGTACTTC. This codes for CASSKEGGTLTYEQYF.

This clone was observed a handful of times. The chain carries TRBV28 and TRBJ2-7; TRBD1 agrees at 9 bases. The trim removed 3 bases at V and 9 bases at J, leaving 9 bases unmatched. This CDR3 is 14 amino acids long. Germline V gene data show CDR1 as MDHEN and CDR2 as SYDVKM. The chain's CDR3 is CASSLDRGHGRQYF. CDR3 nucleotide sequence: TGTGCCAGCAGTTTGGACAGGGGACATGGGAGGCAGTACTTC.

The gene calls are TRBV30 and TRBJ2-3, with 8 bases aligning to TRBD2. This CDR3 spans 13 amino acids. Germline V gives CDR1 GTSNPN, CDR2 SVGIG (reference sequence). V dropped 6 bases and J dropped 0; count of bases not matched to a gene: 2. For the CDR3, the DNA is TGTGCCTGCACTAGCGGAAGCACAGATACGCAGTATTTT. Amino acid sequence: CACTSGSTDTQYF. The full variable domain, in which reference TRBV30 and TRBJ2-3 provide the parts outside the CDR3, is SQTIHQWPATLVQPVGSPLSLECTVEGTSNPNLYWYRQAAGRGLQLLFYSVGIGQISSEVPQNLSASRPQDRQFILSSKKLLLSDSGFYLCACTSGSTDTQYFGPGTRLTVL.

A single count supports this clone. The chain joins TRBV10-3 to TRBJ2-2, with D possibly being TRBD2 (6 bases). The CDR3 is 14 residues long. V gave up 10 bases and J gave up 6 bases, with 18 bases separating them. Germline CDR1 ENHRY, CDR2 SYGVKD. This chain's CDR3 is CATEPGTHPGELFF. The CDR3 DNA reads TGTGCCACCGAACCCGGGACTCACCCCGGGGAGCTGTTTTTT.

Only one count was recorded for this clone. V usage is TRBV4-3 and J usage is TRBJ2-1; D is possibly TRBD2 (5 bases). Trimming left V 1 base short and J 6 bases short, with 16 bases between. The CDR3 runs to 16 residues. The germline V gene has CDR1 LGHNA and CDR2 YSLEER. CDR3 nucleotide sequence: TGCGCCAGCAGCCAAGTTCCTAGCCTGGGTGGCAATGAGCAGTTCTTC. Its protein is CASSQVPSLGGNEQFF.

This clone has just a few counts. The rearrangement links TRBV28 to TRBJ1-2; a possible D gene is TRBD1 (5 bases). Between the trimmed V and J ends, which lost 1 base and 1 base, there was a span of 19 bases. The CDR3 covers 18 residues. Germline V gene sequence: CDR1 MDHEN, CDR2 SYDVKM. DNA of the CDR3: TGTGCCAGCAGTTTATATGCTCCTTTGGGGGGAGATAACTATGGCTACACCTTC. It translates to CASSLYAPLGGDNYGYTF.

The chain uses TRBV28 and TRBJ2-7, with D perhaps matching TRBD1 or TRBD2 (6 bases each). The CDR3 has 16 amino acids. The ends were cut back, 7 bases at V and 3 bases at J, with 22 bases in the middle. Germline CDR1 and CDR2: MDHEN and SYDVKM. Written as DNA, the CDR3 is TGTGCCAGCACCCCAGGGGCAGGAGGGGCGATCTACGAGCAGTACTTC. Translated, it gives CASTPGAGGAIYEQYF.

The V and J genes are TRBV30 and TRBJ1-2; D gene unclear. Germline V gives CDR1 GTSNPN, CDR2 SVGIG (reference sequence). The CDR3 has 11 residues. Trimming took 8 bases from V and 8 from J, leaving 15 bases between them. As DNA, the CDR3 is TGTGCCAGGCTTATAGGGTCCGGCTACACCTTC. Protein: CARLIGSGYTF.

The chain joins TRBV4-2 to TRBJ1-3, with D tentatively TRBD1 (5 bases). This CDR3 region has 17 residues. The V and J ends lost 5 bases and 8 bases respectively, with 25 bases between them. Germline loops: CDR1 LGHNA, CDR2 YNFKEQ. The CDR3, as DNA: TGTGCCAGCAGCTTCTGGGACTTAAGTCCCGGCGGTTACACCATATATTTT. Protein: CASSFWDLSPGGYTIYF.

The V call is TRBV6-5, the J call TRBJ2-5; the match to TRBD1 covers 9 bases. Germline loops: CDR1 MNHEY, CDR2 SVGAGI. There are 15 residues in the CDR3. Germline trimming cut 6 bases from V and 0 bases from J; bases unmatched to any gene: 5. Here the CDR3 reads CASSSRTGDQETQYF. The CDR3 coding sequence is TGTGCCAGCAGCTCCCGGACAGGGGACCAAGAGACCCAGTACTTC.

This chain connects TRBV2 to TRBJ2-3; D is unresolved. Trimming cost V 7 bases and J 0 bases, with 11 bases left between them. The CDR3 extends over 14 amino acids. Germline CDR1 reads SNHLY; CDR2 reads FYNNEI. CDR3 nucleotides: TGTGCCAGCACCGTGCTCTCTAGCACAGATACGCAGTATTTT. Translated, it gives CASTVLSSTDTQYF.

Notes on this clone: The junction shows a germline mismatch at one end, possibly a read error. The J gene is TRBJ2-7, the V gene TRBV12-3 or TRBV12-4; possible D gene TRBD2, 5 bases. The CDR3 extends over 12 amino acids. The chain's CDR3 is CASSTPPGLDHF. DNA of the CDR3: TGTGCCAGCAGTACTCCTCCTGGACTCGACCACTTC.

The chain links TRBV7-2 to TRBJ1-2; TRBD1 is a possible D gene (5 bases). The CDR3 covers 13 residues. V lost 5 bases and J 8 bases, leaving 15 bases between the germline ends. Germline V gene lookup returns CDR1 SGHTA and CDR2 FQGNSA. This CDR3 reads CASSTFGGEGYTF. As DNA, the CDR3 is TGTGCCAGCAGCACTTTTGGGGGGGAAGGCTACACCTTC.

CDR3 nucleotides: TGTGCCAGCAGCGTAGGCCCTAGCGGGAGTTCAGATACGCAGTATTTT. As protein: CASSVGPSGSSDTQYF. The V call is TRBV9, the J call TRBJ2-3, with 10 positions matching TRBD2. CDR1 is SGDLS, CDR2 YYNGEE, per germline. The CDR3 is 16 residues long. With V trimmed by 0 bases and J by 4 bases, 5 bases remained unmatched.